This T cell receptor beta chain was profiled in a study of cytomegalovirus exposure and HLA in healthy donors. Unmatched junction bases numbered 3, after V lost 5 bases and J lost 4 bases. Germline lookup yields CDR1 GTSNPN and CDR2 SVGIG (reference sequence). This CDR3 region has 13 residues. Note on this clone: The antigen is unknown.

Primers included in the PCR were 60 Vbeta and 13 Jbeta primers. Study processing details: There were around 78 million unique TCR beta chains by a later count, and approximately 11 million of them were shared. TCRdb's copy holds only in-frame clones and misses some; the assay was immunoSEQ multiplex PCR. V, J and clone size are taken as reported in that table, and D and trimming were inferred from the DNA itself. The listing contains about 160,000 clones. Study-wide points: Several top significant clusters appeared, in a later analysis, to be linked to common viral pathogens.

The TCR comes from a woman aged 45-60 years in good health and CMV-seronegative. The chain carries TRBV30 and TRBJ1-1; TRBD1 matches 11 bases. Sequenced material: PBMCs. CDR3 in amino acids: CAWVGTGGTEAFF. The CDR3 DNA reads TGTGCCTGGGTGGGGACAGGGGGCACTGAAGCTTTCTTT. Complete variable domain (other parts from reference TRBV30 and TRBJ1-1): SQTIHQWPATLVQPVGSPLSLECTVEGTSNPNLYWYRQAAGRGLQLLFYSVGIGQISSEVPQNLSASRPQDRQFILSSKKLLLSDSGFYLCAWVGTGGTEAFFGQGTRLTVV.